This TCR beta chain was recovered during a study of blood T cells in healthy people across ages. The germline V gene has CDR1 WNHNN and CDR2 SYGVQD (reference sequence). V lost 3 bases, J lost 7 bases, and 1 base stayed unmatched. The CDR3 extends over 13 amino acids. For the second PCR, which ran for about 6 to 11 cycles, a sample-barcoded 5' primer and a J-beta primer mix were used. TCRdb analysed the 5' RACE reads with MiXCR anew, one entry per CDR3 protein. The sample lists a few hundred thousand distinct CDR3 sequences, 25% to 30% occurring once. General observations from the study: Those diversity estimates obtained from one million T cells were thought to be underestimates. Across samples, TCR beta diversity tracked strongly with naive T cell percentage.

Researchers report isolating at least 6 million PBMCs per sample. Comment on this clonotype: Its antigen is as yet unknown.

This chain uses TRBV10-1 with TRBJ2-4; 9 bases are a match to TRBD1. The TCR originated in a woman in her sixties or seventies in good health. Sequencing used blood. The CDR3 coding sequence is TGCGCCAGCAGTGAAGGGACAGGGAACATTCAGTACTTC. Translated, it gives CASSEGTGNIQYF.